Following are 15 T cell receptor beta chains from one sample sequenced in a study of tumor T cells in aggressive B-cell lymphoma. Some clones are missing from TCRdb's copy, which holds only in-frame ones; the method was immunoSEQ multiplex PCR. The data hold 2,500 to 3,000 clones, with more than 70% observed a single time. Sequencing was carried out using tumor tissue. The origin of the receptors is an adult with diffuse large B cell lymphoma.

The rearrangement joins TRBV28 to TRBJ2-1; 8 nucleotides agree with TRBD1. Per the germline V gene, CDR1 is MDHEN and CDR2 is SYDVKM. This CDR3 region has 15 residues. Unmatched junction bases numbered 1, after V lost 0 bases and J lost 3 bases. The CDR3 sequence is CASSLWDRVYNEQFF. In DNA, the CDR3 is TGTGCCAGCAGTTTATGGGACAGGGTCTACAATGAGCAGTTCTTC.

This CDR3 is CASSLLASGGQETQYF. The CDR3 DNA is TGTGCCAGCAGTCTCCTCGCTAGCGGGGGCCAAGAGACCCAGTACTTC. This chain connects TRBV27 to TRBJ2-5; 10 positions match TRBD2. The CDR3 spans 16 residues. J gave up 1 base and V 5 bases, and 7 bases lay outside the gene matches. Germline CDR1 reads MNHEY; CDR2 reads SMNVEV (reference sequence).

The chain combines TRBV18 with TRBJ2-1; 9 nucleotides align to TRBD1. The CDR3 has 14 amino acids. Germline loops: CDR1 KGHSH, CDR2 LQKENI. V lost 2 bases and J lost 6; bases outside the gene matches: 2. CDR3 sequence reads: CASSPGQGFNEQFF. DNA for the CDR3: TGTGCCAGCTCACCAGGACAGGGGTTCAATGAGCAGTTCTTC.

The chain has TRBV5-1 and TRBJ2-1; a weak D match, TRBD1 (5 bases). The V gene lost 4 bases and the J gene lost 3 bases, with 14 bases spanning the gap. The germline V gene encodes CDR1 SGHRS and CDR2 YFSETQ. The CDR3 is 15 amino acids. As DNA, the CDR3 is TGCGCCAGCAGCCCTCGACAGAGATTCTACAATGAGCAGTTCTTC. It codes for CASSPRQRFYNEQFF.

CDR3: CASSLGTGGAGYGYTF. In nucleotides, the CDR3 is TGCGCCAGCAGCCTCGGGACAGGGGGCGCCGGCTATGGCTACACCTTC. This chain joins TRBV5-1 and TRBJ1-2; TRBD1 matches at 12 bases. There are 16 residues in the CDR3. Germline assignment: CDR1 SGHRS and CDR2 YFSETQ. Trimming at V came to 4 bases and at J to 4 bases, leaving 8 bases not matched to a gene.

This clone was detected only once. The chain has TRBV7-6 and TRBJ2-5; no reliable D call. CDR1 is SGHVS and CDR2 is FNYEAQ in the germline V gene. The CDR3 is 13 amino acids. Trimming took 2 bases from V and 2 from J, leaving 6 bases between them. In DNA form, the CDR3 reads TGTGCCAGCAGCTTATTCGGGCAAGAGACCCAGTACTTC. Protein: CASSLFGQETQYF.

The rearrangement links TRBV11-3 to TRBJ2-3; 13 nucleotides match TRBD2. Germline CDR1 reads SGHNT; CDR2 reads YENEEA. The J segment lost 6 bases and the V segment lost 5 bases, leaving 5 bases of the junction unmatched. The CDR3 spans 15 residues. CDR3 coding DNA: TGTGCCAGCAGCCCAGGGACTAGCGGGGATGATACGCAGTATTTT. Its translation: CASSPGTSGDDTQYF.

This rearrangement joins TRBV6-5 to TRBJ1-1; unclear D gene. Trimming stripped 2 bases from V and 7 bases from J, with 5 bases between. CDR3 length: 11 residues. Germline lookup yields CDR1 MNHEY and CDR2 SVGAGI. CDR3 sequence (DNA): TGTGCCAGCAGTTACCGCGATGAAGCTTTCTTT. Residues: CASSYRDEAFF.

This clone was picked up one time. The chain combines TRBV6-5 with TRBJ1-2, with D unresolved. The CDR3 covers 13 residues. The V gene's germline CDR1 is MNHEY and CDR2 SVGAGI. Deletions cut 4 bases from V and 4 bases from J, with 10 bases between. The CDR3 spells CASSSAGLYGYTF. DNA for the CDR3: TGTGCCAGCAGTTCCGCCGGACTCTATGGCTACACCTTC.

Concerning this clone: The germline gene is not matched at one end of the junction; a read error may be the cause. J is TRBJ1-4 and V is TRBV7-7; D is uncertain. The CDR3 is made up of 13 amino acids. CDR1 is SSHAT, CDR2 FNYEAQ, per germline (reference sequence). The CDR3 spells CASSLERGEKLFF. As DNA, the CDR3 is TGTGCTAGCAGCTTAGAGAGAGGTGAAAAACTGTTTTTT.

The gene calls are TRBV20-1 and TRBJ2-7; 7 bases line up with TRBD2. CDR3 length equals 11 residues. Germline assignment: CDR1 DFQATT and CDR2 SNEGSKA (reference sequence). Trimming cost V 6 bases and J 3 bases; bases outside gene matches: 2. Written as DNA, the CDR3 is TGCAGTGCGCCGGGGGGCTACGAGCAGTACTTC. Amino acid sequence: CSAPGGYEQYF.

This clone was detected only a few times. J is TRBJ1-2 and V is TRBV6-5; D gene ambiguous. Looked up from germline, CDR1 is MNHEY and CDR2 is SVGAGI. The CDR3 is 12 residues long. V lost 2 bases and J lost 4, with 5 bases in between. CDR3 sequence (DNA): TGTGCCAGCAGTTACGGCCTCTATGGCTACACCTTC. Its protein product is CASSYGLYGYTF.

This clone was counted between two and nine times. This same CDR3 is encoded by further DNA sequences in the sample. For the CDR3, the DNA is TGCAGCGGGAGGGGATACAATGAGCAGTTCTTC. Encoded protein: CSGRGYNEQFF. The chain has TRBV29-1 and TRBJ2-1, with a weak D call TRBD2 (6 bases). V lost 7 bases and J 4 bases, leaving 8 bases between the germline ends. The CDR3 spans 11 residues. Looked up from germline, CDR1 is SQVTM and CDR2 is ANQGSEA.

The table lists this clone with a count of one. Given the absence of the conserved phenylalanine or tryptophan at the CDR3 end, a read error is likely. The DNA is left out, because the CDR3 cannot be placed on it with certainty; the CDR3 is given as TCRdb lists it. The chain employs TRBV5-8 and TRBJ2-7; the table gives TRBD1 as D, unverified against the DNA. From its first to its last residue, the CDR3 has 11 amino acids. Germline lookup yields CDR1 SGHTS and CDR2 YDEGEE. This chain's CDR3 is CASSLLQPSGI.

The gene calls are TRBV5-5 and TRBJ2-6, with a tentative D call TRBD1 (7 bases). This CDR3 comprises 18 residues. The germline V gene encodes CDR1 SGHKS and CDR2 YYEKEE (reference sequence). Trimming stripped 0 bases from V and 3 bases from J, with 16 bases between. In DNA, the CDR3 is TGTGCCAGCAGCTTGGTGCCAGGGGGGCCGAGTGGGGCCAACGTCCTGACTTTC. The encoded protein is CASSLVPGGPSGANVLTF.